A single sample is the source of the 16 T cell receptor beta chains below, sequenced in a study of cytomegalovirus exposure and HLA in healthy donors. Method: immunoSEQ multiplex PCR; TCRdb's copy keeps in-frame clones and lacks some. The sample includes around 120,000 clones, about 88% of them seen just once. Sequencing was carried out using PBMCs. Receptors originate from a man aged 18 to 29 in good health and CMV-seropositive.

This clone was picked up many times. The chain recombines TRBV11-2 with TRBJ2-7, with D tentatively TRBD2 (7 bases). V shed 5 bases and J shed 6 bases, with 26 bases lying between them. The CDR3 covers 17 residues. The germline V gene encodes CDR1 SGHAT and CDR2 FQNNGV. The CDR3 protein is CASSPSTGGRGGSEQYF. CDR3 nucleotide sequence: TGTGCCAGCAGCCCCTCGACGGGGGGCAGGGGAGGGTCCGAGCAGTACTTC.

The table lists this clone with a few counts. The chain has TRBV10-3 and TRBJ1-2, with no clear D. Trimming cost V 7 bases and J 2 bases, with 11 bases left between them. Germline V gives CDR1 ENHRY, CDR2 SYGVKD. The CDR3 is 13 amino acids. This CDR3 reads CAIKETDNYGYTF. The DNA for the CDR3 is TGTGCCATCAAGGAGACCGACAACTATGGCTACACCTTC.

The CDR3 DNA is TGTGCCAGCAGCGTAGTTCCTCTTCTCAGGACAGGGTACAATGAGCAGTTCTTC. Its translation is CASSVVPLLRTGYNEQFF. The V gene is TRBV9, the J gene TRBJ2-1, with TRBD1 matching 8 bases. Per the germline V gene, CDR1 is SGDLS and CDR2 is YYNGEE. V lost 0 bases and J lost 4; bases outside the gene matches: 12. This CDR3 has 18 residues.

The chain links TRBV7-8 to TRBJ2-1, with 8 positions matching TRBD2. Germline V gene lookup returns CDR1 SGHVS and CDR2 FQNEAQ. J gave up 9 bases and V 8 bases, and 24 bases lay outside the gene matches. This CDR3 region has 18 residues. The CDR3 bases are TGTGCCAGCGACCCGGGGCTAGCGGGCCCGGCGGGTAGAGGTGAGCAGTTCTTC. This encodes CASDPGLAGPAGRGEQFF.

This chain links TRBV19 with TRBJ1-1; 11 nucleotides align to TRBD1. V dropped 7 bases and J dropped 4; count of bases not matched to a gene: 8. This CDR3 is 15 amino acids long. CDR1 is LNHDA and CDR2 is SQIVND in the germline V gene (reference sequence). The CDR3 DNA sequence: TGTGCCAGTATACTAACCGGGACAGGGGGCACTGAAGCTTTCTTT. Amino acids: CASILTGTGGTEAFF.

The V and J genes are TRBV5-1 and TRBJ2-7; the D gene is possibly TRBD2 (7 bases). The CDR3 spans 14 residues. The germline V and J ends were trimmed by 5 bases and 2 bases, with 14 bases remaining between them. The germline gives CDR1 SGHRS, CDR2 YFSETQ. Here the CDR3 DNA reads TGCGCCAGCAGTATGGACGGGGGGCCCTACGAGCAGTACTTC. Translating gives CASSMDGGPYEQYF.

This sequence joins TRBV27 and TRBJ2-5, with 7 bases matching TRBD1. Germline trimming cut 6 bases from V and 0 bases from J; bases unmatched to any gene: 4. The CDR3 is made up of 14 amino acids. In germline, CDR1 is MNHEY, CDR2 SMNVEV (reference sequence). CDR3 loop: CASRPTGDQETQYF. The CDR3 nucleotides read TGTGCCAGCAGGCCTACAGGGGACCAAGAGACCCAGTACTTC.

The CDR3 loop is CASSDPGQSVATNEKLFF. CDR3 nucleotides: TGTGCCAGCAGTGATCCAGGACAGTCTGTTGCAACTAATGAAAAACTGTTTTTT. The chain is built from TRBV25-1 and TRBJ1-4; TRBD1 is a possible D gene (6 bases). Trimming removed 3 bases at V and 0 bases at J, with 17 bases between. Germline V gene sequence: CDR1 MGHDK, CDR2 SYGVNS. This CDR3 is 18 amino acids long.

The rearrangement links TRBV5-6 to TRBJ1-4; D possibly corresponds to TRBD1 (6 bases). From germline, CDR1 is SGHDT and CDR2 YYEEEE. V lost 6 bases and J lost 3, with 24 bases in between. The CDR3 is 18 amino acids. The CDR3 loop reads CASTKFFGGGASNEKLFF. The CDR3 nucleotides are TGTGCCAGCACGAAATTCTTCGGCGGGGGCGCTTCTAATGAAAAACTGTTTTTT. The entire variable domain, with the rest obtained from reference TRBV5-6 and TRBJ1-4, is as follows: DAGVTQSPTHLIKTRGQQVTLRCSPKSGHDTVSWYQQALGQGPQFIFQYYEEEERQRGNFPDRFSGHQFPNYSSELNVNALLLGDSALYLCASTKFFGGGASNEKLFFGSGTQLSVL.

The CDR3 DNA reads TGTGCCAGCAGCTTAGTTACAGGGCAAGGCGAGCAGTACTTC. This encodes CASSLVTGQGEQYF. The chain joins TRBV7-2 to TRBJ2-7, with a weak D call TRBD1 (6 bases). V was cut by 1 base and J by 6 bases, with 13 bases left in between. This CDR3 spans 14 amino acids. Germline V gene sequence: CDR1 SGHTA, CDR2 FQGNSA.

The V call is TRBV5-1, the J call TRBJ2-3; D gene uncertain. Germline CDR1 and CDR2: SGHRS and YFSETQ. The V end lost 0 bases, the J end lost 6 bases, and 11 bases lay between the germline ends. CDR3 length: 14 residues. The CDR3 region has the DNA TGCGCCAGCAGCTTGGCCTCCGTGGAGGATACGCAGTATTTT. This translates into CASSLASVEDTQYF.

The chain uses TRBV4-1 and TRBJ1-4; the D is unclear. This CDR3 spans 14 amino acids. V lost 2 bases and J 2 bases, leaving 6 bases between the germline ends. Germline-derived CDR1 and CDR2 are MGHRA and YSYEKL. The CDR3 reads CASSQRETNEKLFF. The CDR3 DNA reads as TGCGCCAGCAGCCAAAGAGAGACTAATGAAAAACTGTTTTTT.

This sequence joins TRBV25-1 and TRBJ1-1; perhaps TRBD1 as D (5 bases). CDR3 length: 12 amino acids. Germline assignment: CDR1 MGHDK and CDR2 SYGVNS. The V and J ends lost 6 bases and 5 bases respectively, with 10 bases between them. The CDR3 sequence: CASRDPGTEAFF. The DNA for the CDR3 is TGTGCCAGCAGAGACCCAGGGACTGAAGCTTTCTTT.

The chain is built from TRBV2 and TRBJ2-1; TRBD1 matches 7 bases. The V and J ends lost 5 bases and 2 bases, in that order; junction bases with no gene match: 6. Germline V gene data show CDR1 as SNHLY and CDR2 as FYNNEI. CDR3 size: 15 residues. CDR3 in amino acids: CASSLGQLTYNEQFF. The CDR3 nucleotides are TGTGCCAGCAGTTTGGGACAGTTGACCTACAATGAGCAGTTCTTC.

This clone was seen a single time. V is TRBV11-3 and J is TRBJ2-1; 7 nucleotides match TRBD2. Trimming took 2 bases from V and 6 from J; bases not matched to a gene: 7. The V gene's germline CDR1 is SGHNT and CDR2 YENEEA. The CDR3 covers 15 residues. CDR3 amino acids: CASSLRSSGVNEQFF. Written as DNA, the CDR3 is TGTGCCAGCAGCTTAAGATCTAGCGGTGTCAATGAGCAGTTCTTC.

CDR3 in amino acids: CASSELAGTYTGELFF. CDR3 sequence (DNA): TGTGCCAGCAGTGAACTAGCGGGGACTTACACCGGGGAGCTGTTTTTT. The gene calls are TRBV6-4 and TRBJ2-2; 10 bases fit TRBD2. The germline gives CDR1 MRHNA, CDR2 SNTAGT. This CDR3 contains 16 residues. V was clipped by 3 bases and J by 3 bases; unmatched bases: 4.